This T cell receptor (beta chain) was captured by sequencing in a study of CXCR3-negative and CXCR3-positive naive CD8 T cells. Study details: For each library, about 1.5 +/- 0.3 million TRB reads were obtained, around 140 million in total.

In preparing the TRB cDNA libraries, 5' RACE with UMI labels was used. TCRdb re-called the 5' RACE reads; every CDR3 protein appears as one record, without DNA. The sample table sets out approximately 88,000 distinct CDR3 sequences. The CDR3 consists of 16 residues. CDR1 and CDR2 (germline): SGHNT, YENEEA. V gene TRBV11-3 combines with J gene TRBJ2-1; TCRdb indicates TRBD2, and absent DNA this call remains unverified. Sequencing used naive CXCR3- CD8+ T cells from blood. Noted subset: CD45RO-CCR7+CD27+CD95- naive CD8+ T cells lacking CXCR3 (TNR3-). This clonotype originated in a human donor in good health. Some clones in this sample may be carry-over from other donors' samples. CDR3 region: CASSARILSSYNEQFF.